The 7 T cell receptor beta chains below were found in one sample sequenced in a study of T-cell reconstitution after alpha-beta-depleted transplantation in children. Preparation of the TCRbeta library used unique molecular identifiers. MiXCR, applied by TCRdb to the PCR reads, yields one record per CDR3 protein. The sample has around 490,000 distinct CDR3 sequences; 10% to 12% are singletons. Source: PBMCs, mostly from graft donor cells, taken 180 days after TCRalphabeta/CD19-depleted stem cell transplant. Receptors originate from a female patient between 2 and 15 years old who had a stem cell transplant for aplastic anemia, so the T cells may come from the graft donor.

This clonotype was counted only a few times. The chain is built from TRBV18 and TRBJ1-1; no clear D. V was shortened by 0 bases and J by 1 base, with 15 bases between the two germline ends. This CDR3 spans 17 amino acids. The germline V gene has CDR1 KGHSH and CDR2 LQKENI. As DNA, the CDR3 is TGTGCCAGCTCACCACCGATTTTGTTAAGGAGGAACACTGAAGCTTTCTTT. The encoded protein is CASSPPILLRRNTEAFF. Full variable domain (rest looked up from reference TRBV18 and TRBJ1-1): NAGVMQNPRHLVRRRGQEARLRCSPMKGHSHVYWYRQLPEEGLKFMVYLQKENIIDESGMPKERFSAEFPKEGPSILRIQQVVRGDSAAYFCASSPPILLRRNTEAFFGQGTRLTVV.

This clonotype came up many times. This sequence joins TRBV29-1 and TRBJ2-7, with unresolved D. CDR3 length equals 13 residues. CDR1 is SQVTM and CDR2 is ANQGSEA in the germline V gene. V was clipped by 6 bases and J by 5 bases, with 17 bases between them. The CDR3 protein is CSVRTYIGNEQYF. The DNA of the CDR3 is TGCAGCGTACGAACTTACATAGGCAACGAGCAGTACTTC.

This clonotype was found a few times. The V and J genes are TRBV11-2 and TRBJ2-3; TRBD1 matches 7 bases. Losses at the gene ends were 4 bases for V and 2 bases for J; bases not matched to a gene: 15. Germline-derived CDR1 and CDR2 are SGHAT and FQNNGV. This CDR3 has 18 amino acids. CDR3 nucleotide sequence: TGTGCCAGCAGCTCGGGACAGAGCAGGGGCGGATTCACAGATACGCAGTATTTT. Encoded protein: CASSSGQSRGGFTDTQYF.

The table lists this clonotype with many counts. This chain links TRBV10-3 with TRBJ2-5; 15 nucleotides line up with TRBD2. Germline lookup yields CDR1 ENHRY and CDR2 SYGVKD. The CDR3 totals 15 residues. The V segment lost 8 bases and the J segment 4 bases; nucleotides outside the gene matches: 5. Here the CDR3 DNA reads TGTGCCATCGGCCCGGGACTAGCGGGAGGAGAGACCCAGTACTTC. As protein: CAIGPGLAGGETQYF.

This rearrangement joins TRBV13 to TRBJ2-7, with a possible D match to TRBD1 (6 bases). V was pared by 5 bases and J by 2 bases, with 13 bases between. The germline gives CDR1 PRHDT, CDR2 FYEKMQ (reference sequence). The CDR3 contains 14 residues. Here the CDR3 reads CASSRKPGAYEQYV. CDR3 nucleotides: TGTGCCAGCAGCCGGAAACCAGGGGCCTACGAGCAGTACGTC.

This clonotype occurred a few times. The chain couples TRBV12-3 or TRBV12-4 to TRBJ2-1; tentatively, D is TRBD1 (5 bases). V shed 5 bases and J shed 12 bases, with 17 bases lying between them. This CDR3 contains 13 residues. CDR3 sequence (DNA): TGTGCCAGCAGTCCCCCGGGTCCGCAGGGGCAGTTCTTC. Protein sequence: CASSPPGPQGQFF.

This clonotype was seen more than once but under ten times. J is TRBJ1-2 and V is TRBV20-1, with 8 bases lining up with TRBD1. The CDR3 is 15 residues long. V lost 4 bases and J lost 3; bases outside the gene matches: 10. Germline V gene sequence: CDR1 DFQATT, CDR2 SNEGSKA (reference sequence). In nucleotides, the CDR3 is TGCAGTGCTAAGGGGGGCGGACAGGGCGACTATGGCTACACCTTC. Amino acid sequence: CSAKGGGQGDYGYTF.